The 10 T cell receptor beta chains reported below all come from one sample, sequenced in a study of blood T cell repertoires in COVID-19. Sequencing was performed with immunoSEQ multiplex PCR; in TCRdb, only in-frame clones are kept and a portion is missing. The sample contains about 340,000 clones, 75% to 90% of which appear only once. The specimen sequenced was peripheral blood. The receptors were sampled from a woman aged 60-70 years with COVID-19, enrolled during active disease.

The V and J genes are TRBV3-1 (or the pseudogene TRBV3-2) and TRBJ2-7, with 9 bases matching TRBD2. J was trimmed by 1 base and V by 4 bases; bases with no gene match: 14. CDR1 and CDR2 (germline): LGHDT, YNNKEL (reference sequence). The CDR3 length is 18 residues. The CDR3 DNA reads TGTGCCAGCAGCCGGTACGAATTGACTAGCGGTGAATCCTACGAGCAGTACTTC. Translated: CASSRYELTSGESYEQYF.

The chain joins TRBV6-5 to TRBJ2-3, with no clear D. Trimming cost V 2 bases and J 6 bases, with 15 bases left between them. Per germline, CDR1 MNHEY and CDR2 SVGAGI. This CDR3 contains 15 residues. CDR3 loop: CASSYATPTVDTQYF. The CDR3 bases are TGTGCCAGCAGTTACGCTACGCCAACTGTGGATACGCAGTATTTT.

The chain links TRBV5-1 to TRBJ1-5; TRBD1 might be the D (5 bases). The CDR3 runs 16 residues. Germline V gene data show CDR1 as SGHRS and CDR2 as YFSETQ. The ends were cut back, 4 bases at V and 2 bases at J, with 16 bases in the middle. CDR3 nucleotide sequence: TGCGCCAGCAGCCCCGGAATGGGGGAGGGCAATCAGCCCCAGCATTTT. Protein product: CASSPGMGEGNQPQHF.

The chain combines TRBV7-8 with TRBJ2-3; 8 bases line up with TRBD1. The CDR3 totals 16 residues. V shed 4 bases and J 3 bases; nucleotides not matched to a gene: 9. Germline CDR1 reads SGHVS; CDR2 reads FQNEAQ. The DNA for the CDR3 is TGTGCCAGCAGCTCAGGGGGGACAGGATGGACAGATACGCAGTATTTT. Translated: CASSSGGTGWTDTQYF.

This rearrangement joins TRBV7-3 to TRBJ2-3; D remains ambiguous. Germline CDR1 and CDR2: SGHTA and FQGTGA. This CDR3 is 15 amino acids long. The V end was cut by 5 bases, the J end by 0 bases, with 12 bases between. The DNA for the CDR3 is TGTGCCAGCAGCCCCTTTCCCGGGAGCACAGATACGCAGTATTTT. This codes for CASSPFPGSTDTQYF.

CDR3 residues: CASTPAKDTQYF. The CDR3, as DNA: TGTGCCAGCACCCCTGCGAAAGATACGCAGTATTTT. The chain combines TRBV12-3 or TRBV12-4 with TRBJ2-3; no definite D call. This CDR3 region has 12 residues. V was clipped by 7 bases and J by 5 bases, with 10 bases between them.

The genes are TRBV5-1 and TRBJ2-5; 15 positions match TRBD2. From germline, CDR1 is SGHRS and CDR2 YFSETQ. V shed 4 bases, J shed 1 base, and the junction held 11 bases outside the gene matches. The CDR3 totals 19 residues. The CDR3 region has the DNA TGCGCCAGCAGCGCACCCGGGACTAGCGGGGGGAATACCCAAGAGACCCAGTACTTC. Translating gives CASSAPGTSGGNTQETQYF.

The V gene is TRBV27, the J gene TRBJ2-7; 7 bases agree with TRBD1. The CDR3 contains 14 residues. The V and J ends lost 2 bases and 3 bases, in that order; junction bases with no gene match: 4. Germline lookup yields CDR1 MNHEY and CDR2 SMNVEV (reference sequence). The CDR3 is CASSLTWDSYEQYF. For the CDR3, the DNA is TGTGCCAGCAGTTTAACATGGGACAGCTACGAGCAGTACTTC.

This clone was counted once. The rearrangement links TRBV5-1 to TRBJ1-2; D unresolved. The V end lost 0 bases, the J end lost 8 bases, and 14 bases lay between the germline ends. Germline CDR1 is SGHRS and CDR2 is YFSETQ. The CDR3 length is 14 residues. The CDR3 DNA sequence: TGCGCCAGCAGCTTGGTCGGTACTCGAGGCGGCTACACCTTC. Translated, it gives CASSLVGTRGGYTF.

This clone has only a few counts. J is TRBJ2-7 and V is TRBV7-9, with D possibly TRBD1 on 6 matching bases. The CDR3 consists of 14 residues. V lost 5 bases, J lost 4 bases, and 15 bases lay in between. From germline, CDR1 is SEHNR and CDR2 FQNEAQ (reference sequence). The CDR3 nucleotides read TGTGCCAGCAGCCCCTCACAGGGATATTACGAGCAGTACTTC. Translated, it gives CASSPSQGYYEQYF.